This T cell receptor (beta chain) was found in a study of post-analysis software for immune sequencing data. Overall study context: The cohort encompassed relapsing-remitting, secondary progressive and progressive-relapsing multiple sclerosis disease courses.

Germline CDR1 and CDR2: SQVTM and ANQGSEA. Trimming pared 0 bases from V and 11 bases from J, leaving 10 bases between. This CDR3 spans 11 amino acids. TCR beta cDNA libraries included unique molecular identifiers. TCRdb called the PCR reads again in MiXCR, with one record for every CDR3 protein. The sample gives 820,000 or so distinct CDR3 sequences, roughly 50% of which show up once; around 4.5% is in the top ten. This clonotype was counted once. Its antigen remains unidentified. Study-level findings and limits: TRBV5-6, TRBV5-1 and TRBV20-1 belonged to a set of five TRBV segments that were more frequent in patients than controls. F measure clustering grouped samples strongly by preparation batch. Controls had significantly higher normalized Chao1 diversity than multiple sclerosis patients.

This receptor was taken from a girl under 18 with multiple sclerosis. The sample comprised blood. The chain employs TRBV29-1 and TRBJ2-5, with D possibly TRBD1 on 5 matching bases. In DNA, the CDR3 is TGCAGCGTTGAAGAGGGGCTAGTGCAGTACTTC. This codes for CSVEEGLVQYF.